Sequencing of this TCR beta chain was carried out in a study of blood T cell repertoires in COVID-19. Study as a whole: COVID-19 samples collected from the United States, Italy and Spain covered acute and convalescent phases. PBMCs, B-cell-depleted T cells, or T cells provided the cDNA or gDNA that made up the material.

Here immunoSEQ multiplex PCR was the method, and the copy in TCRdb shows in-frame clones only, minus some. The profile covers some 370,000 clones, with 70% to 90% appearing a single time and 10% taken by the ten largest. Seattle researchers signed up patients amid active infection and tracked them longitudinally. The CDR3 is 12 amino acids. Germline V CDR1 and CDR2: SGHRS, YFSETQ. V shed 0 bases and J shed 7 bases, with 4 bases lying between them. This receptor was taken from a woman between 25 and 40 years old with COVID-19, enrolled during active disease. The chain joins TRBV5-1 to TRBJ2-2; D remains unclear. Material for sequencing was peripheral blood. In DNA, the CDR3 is TGCGCCAGCAGCTTGGGAGGCGGGGAGCTGTTTTTT. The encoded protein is CASSLGGGELFF.